This TCR beta chain was identified during a study of T cells in Graves' hyperthyroidism and ophthalmopathy. In this sample, this clonotype turned up many times. The antigen remains undetermined. RNA transcripts were the template for amplifying TCR beta CDR3 regions. The study used the HTBI primer set for a first-round RT-PCR of the TCR CDR3. TCRdb reprocessed the multiplex PCR reads via MiXCR and lists one record per CDR3 protein. In the table there are 400,000 to 550,000 distinct CDR3 sequences, approximately 15% of which are singletons. Study-level results: Ophthalmopathy and stable hyperthyroidism were told apart by a 13 V-J model.

The hyperthyroidism patients had all been newly diagnosed, and their disease duration was under 2 months. Their ages ranged from 18 to 65 years. Criteria for exclusion of patients were uncontrolled infection, other autoimmune disease, pregnancy or lactation. Used for diagnoses were clinical symptoms, serum thyroxine and TRAb, thyroid ultrasound and orbital computed tomography. V was clipped by 1 base and J by 3 bases, with 10 bases between them. Germline V gene sequence: CDR1 DFQATT, CDR2 SNEGSKA (reference sequence). The CDR3 loop spans 14 amino acids. The clonotype originates from a woman under 30 with Graves' hyperthyroidism. V and J are TRBV20-1 and TRBJ2-1; perhaps TRBD2 as D (6 bases). Sequencing was performed on blood. In DNA, the CDR3 is TGCAGTGCTAGAGTAGCGGCTCACTACAATGAGCAGTTCTTC. It is translated as CSARVAAHYNEQFF.